The 15 T cell receptor beta chains below were found in one sample sequenced in a study of cytomegalovirus exposure and HLA in healthy donors. 60 Vbeta and 13 Jbeta primers were used in PCR. Some clones are missing from TCRdb's copy, which holds only in-frame ones; the method was immunoSEQ multiplex PCR. The data hold around 140,000 clones, with 66% observed a single time. Sample: PBMCs. These receptors originate from a woman aged 60-70 years in good health and CMV-seronegative.

There are a few counts of this clone. The rearrangement joins TRBV4-2 to TRBJ2-1, with 9 bases lining up with TRBD2. The CDR3 totals 18 residues. V gave up 4 bases and J gave up 0 bases; unmatched junction bases: 10. Germline lookup yields CDR1 LGHNA and CDR2 YNFKEQ. In DNA, the CDR3 is TGTGCCAGCAGCCCCAGGAGACTAGCGGTCTTCTCCTACAATGAGCAGTTCTTC. Translation gives CASSPRRLAVFSYNEQFF.

This clone has more than one count but fewer than ten. This chain uses TRBV4-3 with TRBJ2-7, with 11 bases identical to TRBD1. Germline values: CDR1 LGHNA, CDR2 YSLEER. V shed 5 bases and J 2 bases; nucleotides not matched to a gene: 5. CDR3 length equals 15 residues. The CDR3 sequence: CASSLGQGEAYEQYF. Written as DNA, the CDR3 is TGCGCCAGCAGCTTGGGACAGGGGGAGGCCTACGAGCAGTACTTC.

This chain connects TRBV6-1 to TRBJ2-7; TRBD1 matches 7 bases. With 0 bases clipped from V and 3 bases from J, the junction kept 5 bases outside the gene matches. Germline V gene lookup returns CDR1 MNHNS and CDR2 SASEGT. The CDR3 is 15 residues long. CDR3 in DNA: TGTGCCAGCAGTGAAGCGGACAGGCGCAACTACGAGCAGTACTTC. It yields the protein CASSEADRRNYEQYF.

The chain is built from TRBV27 and TRBJ2-5; TRBD2 matches 12 bases. Germline V lookup: CDR1 MNHEY, CDR2 SMNVEV (reference sequence). After removal of 5 bases from V and 7 bases from J, the junction contained 11 bases not matched to a gene. CDR3 length: 16 amino acids. Here the CDR3 DNA reads TGTGCCAGCAGTACAACGCTAGCGGGGGGGCTTGGGACCCAGTACTTC. Protein product: CASSTTLAGGLGTQYF.

The rearrangement uses TRBV6-4 and TRBJ2-7; D possibly corresponds to TRBD1 (5 bases). The CDR3 length is 15 residues. V was trimmed by 2 bases and J by 0 bases, leaving 11 bases between them. Germline V CDR1 and CDR2: MRHNA, SNTAGT. CDR3 in amino acids: CASSDNGRASYEQYF. Written as DNA, the CDR3 is TGTGCCAGCAGTGACAACGGCAGGGCCTCCTACGAGCAGTACTTC.

The genes are TRBV7-2 and TRBJ2-1; D is perhaps TRBD1 (6 bases). Germline V gene lookup returns CDR1 SGHTA and CDR2 FQGNSA. The CDR3 contains 16 residues. Trimming pared 1 base from V and 2 bases from J, leaving 12 bases between. This chain's CDR3 is CASSLGGGVAYNEQFF. Here the CDR3 DNA reads TGTGCCAGCAGCTTAGGAGGGGGAGTAGCCTACAATGAGCAGTTCTTC.

V and J are TRBV7-2 and TRBJ2-7, with D possibly matching TRBD1 (5 bases). CDR3 length: 13 amino acids. The germline V gene has CDR1 SGHTA and CDR2 FQGNSA. The V and J ends lost 3 bases and 2 bases respectively, with 8 bases between them. The CDR3 DNA reads as TGTGCCAGCAGCTTCCTAGGGGCCTACGAGCAGTACTTC. This translates into CASSFLGAYEQYF.

V usage is TRBV5-1 and J usage is TRBJ1-2, with 10 bases aligning to TRBD1. V dropped 4 bases and J dropped 6; count of bases not matched to a gene: 9. Germline loops: CDR1 SGHRS, CDR2 YFSETQ. The CDR3 spans 15 residues. In nucleotides, the CDR3 is TGCGCCAGCAGCGTACCGGGACAGGGGAGGAATGGCTACACCTTC. Its translation is CASSVPGQGRNGYTF.

This chain links TRBV2 with TRBJ1-5; 8 nucleotides agree with TRBD1. Per the germline V gene, CDR1 is SNHLY and CDR2 is FYNNEI. The CDR3 totals 15 residues. Trimming took 7 bases from V and 2 from J; bases not matched to a gene: 7. CDR3 amino acids: CASKTQGGGNQPQHF. DNA for the CDR3: TGTGCCAGCAAAACACAGGGGGGAGGCAATCAGCCCCAGCATTTT. Filled out from reference TRBV2 and TRBJ1-5, the complete variable domain reads EPEVTQTPSHQVTQMGQEVILRCVPISNHLYFYWYRQILGQKVEFLVSFYNNEISEKSEIFDDQFSVERPDGSNFTLKIRSTKLEDSAMYFCASKTQGGGNQPQHFGDGTRLSIL.

CDR3 protein: CASSTDGTSGGGELFF. CDR3 sequence (DNA): TGCGCCAGCAGCACGGACGGGACTAGCGGGGGCGGGGAGCTGTTTTTT. V usage is TRBV5-1 and J usage is TRBJ2-2; 14 positions agree with TRBD2. Trimming at V came to 4 bases and at J to 7 bases, leaving 6 bases not matched to a gene. Looked up from germline, CDR1 is SGHRS and CDR2 is YFSETQ. The CDR3 sequence is 16 residues long.

V and J are TRBV5-1 and TRBJ1-4; 10 bases are a match to TRBD1. V trimming: 3 bases; J trimming: 8 bases; junction bases outside the gene matches: 7. The CDR3 length is 15 residues. Germline V lookup: CDR1 SGHRS, CDR2 YFSETQ. The chain's CDR3 is CASSSSGTGEEKLFF. The CDR3 coding sequence is TGCGCCAGCAGCTCCTCCGGGACAGGGGAAGAAAAACTGTTTTTT.

The chain couples TRBV7-9 to TRBJ1-6; weak D call: TRBD1 (6 bases). The V end lost 3 bases, the J end lost 9 bases, and 12 bases lay between the germline ends. Germline V CDR1 and CDR2: SEHNR, FQNEAQ (reference sequence). The CDR3 is 14 amino acids. The CDR3 DNA follows: TGTGCCAGCAGCTTTGAGGTCAGGGGTTCACCCCTCCACTTT. Amino acids: CASSFEVRGSPLHF.

The chain has TRBV2 and TRBJ2-7; 8 nucleotides line up with TRBD1. V lost 8 bases and J lost 6; bases outside the gene matches: 15. CDR3 length equals 15 residues. The germline V gene has CDR1 SNHLY and CDR2 FYNNEI. This CDR3 reads CASRTGGRAWGEQYF. In DNA form, the CDR3 reads TGTGCCAGCCGAACAGGGGGTAGAGCGTGGGGCGAGCAGTACTTC.

This clone was detected only a few times. The chain has TRBV9 and TRBJ2-1; 10 bases map to TRBD2. This CDR3 is 15 amino acids long. Germline lookup yields CDR1 SGDLS and CDR2 YYNGEE. Losses at the gene ends were 3 bases for V and 9 bases for J; bases not matched to a gene: 9. The CDR3 protein is CASSASGGAVGEQFF. CDR3 nucleotides: TGTGCCAGCAGCGCGAGCGGGGGGGCCGTCGGTGAGCAGTTCTTC. The full variable domain, its missing parts supplied by reference TRBV9 and TRBJ2-1, is DSGVTQTPKHLITATGQRVTLRCSPRSGDLSVYWYQQSLDQGLQFLIQYYNGEERAKGNILERFSAQQFPDLHSELNLSSLELGDSALYFCASSASGGAVGEQFFGPGTRLTVL.

The J gene is TRBJ1-2, the V gene TRBV19; D is possibly TRBD1 (6 bases). In germline, CDR1 is LNHDA, CDR2 SQIVND (reference sequence). Trimming cost V 4 bases and J 7 bases, with 22 bases left between them. The CDR3 consists of 16 residues. The CDR3 sequence: CASSTASGGALSGYTF. CDR3 bases: TGTGCCAGTAGTACCGCCAGTGGGGGGGCACTAAGTGGCTACACCTTC.